The 11 T cell receptor beta chains listed next were all sequenced from one sample in a study of blood T cell repertoires in COVID-19. Method: immunoSEQ multiplex PCR; TCRdb's copy keeps in-frame clones and lacks some. In the table there are tens of thousands of clones, around 79% of which are singletons. The sample consisted of peripheral blood. These receptor sequences come from a woman of 80 years or more with active or convalescent COVID-19.

The rearrangement uses TRBV4-1 and TRBJ2-1, with TRBD1 matching over 8 bases. The J segment lost 2 bases and the V segment lost 1 base, leaving 13 bases of the junction unmatched. This CDR3 spans 19 amino acids. The germline gives CDR1 MGHRA, CDR2 YSYEKL. CDR3 region: CASSQALGQGRIPYNEQFF. The CDR3 DNA reads TGCGCCAGCAGCCAAGCCCTAGGACAGGGCCGAATTCCCTACAATGAGCAGTTCTTC.

V is TRBV12-5 and J is TRBJ2-4; 7 nucleotides match TRBD1. This CDR3 region has 13 residues. V lost 8 bases and J lost 8; bases outside the gene matches: 9. CDR1 is LGHNT and CDR2 is FRNRAP in the germline V gene. This CDR3 reads CASRTGDRDIQYF. The CDR3 region has the DNA TGTGCTAGTCGAACAGGGGATAGGGACATTCAGTACTTC.

This sequence joins TRBV4-1 and TRBJ2-5; 9 nucleotides match TRBD1. This CDR3 spans 16 amino acids. Trimming took 1 base from V and 6 from J; bases not matched to a gene: 9. Germline-derived CDR1 and CDR2 are MGHRA and YSYEKL. CDR3 residues: CASSQGPGQGLKTQYF. The CDR3 bases are TGCGCCAGCAGCCAAGGGCCCGGACAGGGGTTGAAGACCCAGTACTTC.

V gene TRBV6-5 combines with J gene TRBJ1-6, with a possible D match to TRBD1 (6 bases). The germline V gene has CDR1 MNHEY and CDR2 SVGAGI. Trimming stripped 3 bases from V and 7 bases from J, with 16 bases between. This CDR3 region has 16 residues. This chain's CDR3 is CASSYSIGGHNSPLHF. Written as DNA, the CDR3 is TGTGCCAGCAGTTATAGTATCGGGGGGCACAATTCACCCCTCCACTTT.

This clone was recorded once. V is TRBV5-1 and J is TRBJ1-1; 9 nucleotides agree with TRBD1. The ends lost 4 bases at V and 5 bases at J; junction bases unmatched: 3. CDR3 length equals 13 residues. CDR1 is SGHRS, CDR2 YFSETQ, per germline. Here the CDR3 reads CASSVGTGTEAFF. The CDR3 DNA reads TGCGCCAGCAGCGTCGGGACAGGGACTGAAGCTTTCTTT.

The chain uses TRBV7-9 and TRBJ2-7; 14 nucleotides match TRBD2. CDR3 size: 15 residues. V was pared by 5 bases and J by 5 bases, with 5 bases of the junction left unmatched. Germline V CDR1 and CDR2: SEHNR, FQNEAQ (reference sequence). The CDR3 bases are TGTGCCAGCAGCGCACGACTAGCGGGAGGGGACGAGCAGTACTTC. Protein: CASSARLAGGDEQYF.

The rearrangement links TRBV29-1 to TRBJ1-1; 11 positions agree with TRBD1. There are 14 residues in the CDR3. Germline CDR1 and CDR2: SQVTM and ANQGSEA. Trimming removed 8 bases from V and 5 bases from J; junction bases left unmatched: 10. The CDR3 DNA follows: TGCAGCTCTGATCCGGGACAGGGGGGTACTGAAGCTTTCTTT. Translated, it gives CSSDPGQGGTEAFF.

This chain joins TRBV28 and TRBJ1-1, with 7 bases aligning to TRBD1. The CDR3 has 16 residues. J was trimmed by 4 bases and V by 2 bases; bases with no gene match: 10. In germline, CDR1 is MDHEN, CDR2 SYDVKM. The CDR3 region is CASSLRTGSHFTEAFF. CDR3 sequence (DNA): TGTGCCAGCAGTTTAAGGACAGGAAGCCATTTCACTGAAGCTTTCTTT.

The chain joins TRBV5-6 to TRBJ2-5, with TRBD2 identical over 9 bases. Germline V CDR1 and CDR2: SGHDT, YYEEEE. V was pared by 2 bases and J by 2 bases, with 1 base of the junction left unmatched. This CDR3 contains 14 residues. The CDR3 protein is CASSFSGRQETQYF. The CDR3 bases are TGTGCCAGCAGCTTTAGCGGGAGACAAGAGACCCAGTACTTC.

This clone has only one observation. The rearrangement uses TRBV7-2 and TRBJ2-1; no definite D call. Trimming removed 5 bases at V and 7 bases at J, with 12 bases between. The germline CDR1 and CDR2 sequences are SGHTA and FQGNSA. The CDR3 spans 13 residues. Here the CDR3 DNA reads TGTGCCAGCAGCAGAGACAATCGTAATGAGCAGTTCTTC. It translates to CASSRDNRNEQFF. Full variable domain (remainder filled in from reference TRBV7-2 and TRBJ2-1): GAGVSQSPSNKVTEKGKDVELRCDPISGHTALYWYRQSLGQGLEFLIYFQGNSAPDKSGLPSDRFSAERTGGSVSTLTIQRTQQEDSAVYLCASSRDNRNEQFFGPGTRLTVL.

The V gene is TRBV7-3, the J gene TRBJ2-4; 11 positions match TRBD1. V lost 4 bases to trimming and J lost 6 bases; unmatched junction nucleotides: 5. CDR3 length: 15 amino acids. Germline V gene sequence: CDR1 SGHTA, CDR2 FQGTGA. The CDR3 DNA follows: TGTGCCAGCAGCTCGTCCGGGACAGGGGGAAACATTCAGTACTTC. Translating gives CASSSSGTGGNIQYF. The whole variable domain, filled in from reference TRBV7-3 and TRBJ2-4, reads GAGVSQTPSNKVTEKGKYVELRCDPISGHTALYWYRQSLGQGPEFLIYFQGTGAADDSGLPNDRFFAVRPEGSVSTLKIQRTERGDSAVYLCASSSSGTGGNIQYFGAGTRLSVL.